Following are 31 T cell receptor beta chains from one sample sequenced in a study of blood T cell repertoires in COVID-19. Clones were sequenced by immunoSEQ multiplex PCR, and TCRdb holds only the in-frame ones, with some missing. The sample holds 270,000 or so clones, roughly 87% seen once. The specimen was peripheral blood. The receptors derive from a human donor in a cohort sampled during active COVID-19.

The chain couples TRBV27 to TRBJ1-1; D call uncertain. V gave up 1 base and J gave up 9 bases, with 15 bases separating them. Looked up from germline, CDR1 is MNHEY and CDR2 is SMNVEV (reference sequence). The CDR3 is 14 amino acids. CDR3 DNA: TGTGCCAGCAGTTTATGGAGAGGAGACCCCCAAGCTTTCTTT. Protein product: CASSLWRGDPQAFF.

The CDR3 nucleotides are TGTGCCAGCAGGGCAACAGGCACGTTAGAGACCCAGTACTTC. As protein: CASRATGTLETQYF. The rearrangement links TRBV6-5 to TRBJ2-5; TRBD1 is a possible D gene (5 bases). The V end was cut by 6 bases, the J end by 4 bases, with 15 bases between. This CDR3 spans 14 amino acids. Germline V lookup: CDR1 MNHEY, CDR2 SVGAGI.

The J gene is TRBJ2-5, the V gene TRBV7-2; D call uncertain. The CDR3 has 15 residues. The germline gives CDR1 SGHTA, CDR2 FQGNSA. V lost 5 bases, J lost 5 bases, and 18 bases lay in between. The CDR3 loop reads CASSLTTVGGETQYF. The CDR3 DNA is TGTGCCAGCAGCCTAACGACTGTTGGTGGTGAGACCCAGTACTTC.

The gene calls are TRBV7-2 and TRBJ1-2, with 10 bases lining up with TRBD1. V lost 0 bases to trimming and J lost 4 bases; unmatched junction nucleotides: 5. The CDR3 consists of 16 residues. Germline loops: CDR1 SGHTA, CDR2 FQGNSA. The CDR3 loop is CASSLAGGQGIYGYTF. CDR3 DNA sequence: TGTGCCAGCAGCTTAGCGGGGGGACAGGGGATCTATGGCTACACCTTC.

This chain uses TRBV7-2 with TRBJ2-5; 12 nucleotides match TRBD2. V was clipped by 0 bases and J by 4 bases; unmatched bases: 12. Germline CDR1 is SGHTA and CDR2 is FQGNSA. The CDR3 length is 19 residues. CDR3 in DNA: TGTGCCAGCAGCTTAGCCCCTTTCCAGCTAGCGGGAGGGCGAGAGACCCAGTACTTC. This encodes CASSLAPFQLAGGRETQYF.

This chain uses TRBV5-5 with TRBJ2-7, with TRBD1 as a possible D gene (5 bases). The CDR3 runs to 12 residues. Germline CDR1 is SGHKS and CDR2 is YYEKEE (reference sequence). Trimming took 3 bases from V and 3 from J, leaving 7 bases between them. The CDR3 loop is CASSSDSYEQYF. The CDR3 DNA reads TGTGCCAGCAGCTCCGACAGCTACGAGCAGTACTTC.

This clone occurred once. The V call is TRBV5-1, the J call TRBJ2-6; no reliable D call. Germline CDR1 SGHRS, CDR2 YFSETQ. Trimming took off 0 bases at V and 4 bases at J, with 5 bases between the two ends. The CDR3 is 14 residues long. For the CDR3, the DNA is TGCGCCAGCAGCTTGGGGCAGGGGGCCAACGTCCTGACTTTC. Translating gives CASSLGQGANVLTF.

V and J are TRBV5-1 and TRBJ2-3; TRBD2 agrees at 10 bases. Per germline, CDR1 SGHRS and CDR2 YFSETQ. The CDR3 runs to 17 residues. V dropped 1 base and J dropped 1; count of bases not matched to a gene: 6. CDR3 bases: TGCGCCAGCAGCTTGCCCACTAGCGGGATCCGCACAGATACGCAGTATTTT. Residues: CASSLPTSGIRTDTQYF.

The chain is built from TRBV28 and TRBJ1-5; 9 nucleotides match TRBD1. With V trimmed by 3 bases and J by 7 bases, 4 bases remained unmatched. The CDR3 has 14 amino acids. CDR1 MDHEN and CDR2 SYDVKM come from the germline V gene. CDR3 nucleotide sequence: TGTGCCAGCAGTTTCACAGGGGGCAGGCAGCCCCAGCATTTT. This codes for CASSFTGGRQPQHF.

This clone was detected only a few times. V gene TRBV29-1 combines with J gene TRBJ1-1; D is unclear. V lost 4 bases and J 6 bases, leaving 9 bases between the germline ends. CDR3 size: 11 residues. Germline loops: CDR1 SQVTM, CDR2 ANQGSEA. Here the CDR3 DNA reads TGCAGCGTTGTAGCGTCAGCTGAAGCTTTCTTT. Translation gives CSVVASAEAFF.

This chain joins TRBV7-2 and TRBJ2-7; the D is unclear. Trimming pared 3 bases from V and 4 bases from J, leaving 13 bases between. The CDR3 contains 14 residues. Germline CDR1 SGHTA, CDR2 FQGNSA. The CDR3 sequence is CASSLAHTNYEQYF. For the CDR3, the DNA is TGTGCCAGCAGCTTGGCCCATACCAATTACGAGCAGTACTTC.

The chain couples TRBV5-4 to TRBJ2-3, with 9 bases identical to TRBD2. CDR3 length: 16 amino acids. CDR1 SGHNT and CDR2 YYREEE come from the germline V gene (reference sequence). V lost 0 bases to trimming and J lost 7 bases; unmatched junction nucleotides: 9. The CDR3 sequence is CASSLVGLALTNTQYF. CDR3 coding DNA: TGTGCCAGCAGCTTGGTAGGACTAGCGCTTACTAATACGCAGTATTTT. Full variable domain (missing parts from reference TRBV5-4 and TRBJ2-3): ETGVTQSPTHLIKTRGQQVTLRCSSQSGHNTVSWYQQALGQGPQFIFQYYREEENGRGNFPPRFSGLQFPNYSSELNVNALELDDSALYLCASSLVGLALTNTQYFGPGTRLTVL.

The rearrangement uses TRBV18 and TRBJ1-6; no clear D. Trimming took 2 bases from V and 7 from J, leaving 12 bases between them. The CDR3 sequence is 15 residues long. Germline CDR1 KGHSH, CDR2 LQKENI. CDR3 DNA sequence: TGTGCCAGCTCACCAAACCAGGATCAAAATTCACCCCTCCACTTT. It specifies CASSPNQDQNSPLHF.

V usage is TRBV6-5 and J usage is TRBJ2-3; D is undetermined. The CDR3 extends over 12 amino acids. The ends were cut back, 9 bases at V and 1 base at J, with 8 bases in the middle. Germline V gives CDR1 MNHEY, CDR2 SVGAGI. The CDR3 DNA sequence: TGTGCCAGTAAAGAGGGCACAGATACGCAGTATTTT. It specifies CASKEGTDTQYF.

About this clone itself: Additional DNA sequences in this sample encode the identical CDR3. The rearrangement uses TRBV19 and TRBJ2-2, with 8 bases aligning to TRBD2. Germline values: CDR1 LNHDA, CDR2 SQIVND (reference sequence). V lost 5 bases and J lost 5; bases outside the gene matches: 1. The CDR3 sequence is 13 residues long. In DNA form, the CDR3 reads TGTGCCAGTAGTGCGGGAGGAACCGGGGAGCTGTTTTTT. This codes for CASSAGGTGELFF.

The genes are TRBV4-2 and TRBJ2-7; 9 bases fit TRBD1. The CDR3 consists of 15 residues. CDR1 and CDR2 (germline): LGHNA, YNFKEQ. The junction had 3 bases not matched to a gene; V was cut back by 1 base and J by 2 bases. The CDR3 reads CASSQGGQGPYEQYF. CDR3 nucleotide sequence: TGTGCCAGCAGCCAAGGGGGACAGGGCCCCTACGAGCAGTACTTC.

The J gene is TRBJ1-1, the V gene TRBV19; 7 bases agree with TRBD1. The CDR3 runs 14 residues. The V segment lost 5 bases and the J segment 4 bases; nucleotides outside the gene matches: 7. Germline CDR1 and CDR2: LNHDA and SQIVND (reference sequence). The DNA for the CDR3 is TGTGCCAGTAGTCCTAGGACAGGCCGCACTGAAGCTTTCTTT. Translating it yields CASSPRTGRTEAFF.

This chain connects TRBV19 to TRBJ2-3; D not certain. This CDR3 contains 14 residues. V gave up 7 bases and J gave up 4 bases, with 15 bases separating them. Germline CDR1 reads LNHDA; CDR2 reads SQIVND (reference sequence). The CDR3 DNA is TGTGCCAGTAAAAGGATTCACACAGCAGATACGCAGTATTTT. Encoded protein: CASKRIHTADTQYF. The variable domain in full, completed from reference TRBV19 and TRBJ2-3, reads DGGITQSPKYLFRKEGQNVTLSCEQNLNHDAMYWYRQDPGQGLRLIYYSQIVNDFQKGDIAEGYSVSREKKESFPLTVTSAQKNPTAFYLCASKRIHTADTQYFGPGTRLTVL.

The chain couples TRBV27 to TRBJ2-7; possible D gene TRBD1, 5 bases. This CDR3 region has 14 residues. The ends were cut back, 5 bases at V and 2 bases at J, with 13 bases in the middle. The germline V gene has CDR1 MNHEY and CDR2 SMNVEV (reference sequence). CDR3 protein: CASSTGREAYEQYF. DNA for the CDR3: TGTGCCAGCAGTACTGGCAGGGAAGCCTACGAGCAGTACTTC.

The chain links TRBV7-9 to TRBJ2-5, with 8 nucleotides matching TRBD1. V lost 6 bases and J lost 5; bases outside the gene matches: 11. This CDR3 has 15 residues. CDR1 is SEHNR and CDR2 is FQNEAQ in the germline V gene (reference sequence). CDR3 region: CASSLVGQAKETQYF. Written as DNA, the CDR3 is TGTGCCAGCAGTCTAGTGGGACAGGCTAAGGAGACCCAGTACTTC.

The rearrangement links TRBV7-2 to TRBJ1-5; weak D call: TRBD1 (6 bases). Germline V gives CDR1 SGHTA, CDR2 FQGNSA. There are 15 residues in the CDR3. Trimming shortened V by 4 bases and J by 6 bases, and 16 bases separated the two germline ends. For the CDR3, the DNA is TGTGCCAGCAGCTCCACAGGGACGATGATTCAGCCCCAGCATTTT. This gives the protein CASSSTGTMIQPQHF.

The chain links TRBV6-5 to TRBJ2-3, with 8 bases fitting TRBD2. V shed 0 bases and J 4 bases; nucleotides not matched to a gene: 3. The CDR3 sequence is 15 residues long. Looked up from germline, CDR1 is MNHEY and CDR2 is SVGAGI. The CDR3 region has the DNA TGTGCCAGCAGTTACTCAGCGGGAGCGGCAGATACGCAGTATTTT. Protein sequence: CASSYSAGAADTQYF.

Turning to this clone: This sample also contains other DNA sequences that code for the same CDR3. V usage is TRBV29-1 and J usage is TRBJ2-5; TRBD1 matches at 10 bases. The CDR3 covers 14 residues. The junction had 9 bases not matched to a gene; V was cut back by 6 bases and J by 5 bases. Germline CDR1 reads SQVTM; CDR2 reads ANQGSEA. The CDR3 reads CSVATGTGDETQYF. The CDR3 region has the DNA TGCAGCGTCGCGACCGGGACAGGGGATGAGACCCAGTACTTC. The whole variable domain, remainder taken from reference TRBV29-1 and TRBJ2-5, is SAVISQKPSRDICQRGTSLTIQCQVDSQVTMMFWYRQQPGQSLTLIATANQGSEATYESGFVIDKFPISRPNLTFSTLTVSNMSPEDSSIYLCSVATGTGDETQYFGPGTRLLVL.

The chain uses TRBV27 and TRBJ1-2, with unresolved D. This CDR3 has 13 residues. Germline V gene sequence: CDR1 MNHEY, CDR2 SMNVEV (reference sequence). V was shortened by 6 bases and J by 2 bases, with 10 bases between the two germline ends. DNA of the CDR3: TGTGCCAGCAGCCGCCGAGGGAACTATGGCTACACCTTC. This gives the protein CASSRRGNYGYTF.

The rearrangement joins TRBV12-5 to TRBJ2-1, with 13 bases that match TRBD2. Germline V lookup: CDR1 LGHNT, CDR2 FRNRAP. The CDR3 covers 16 residues. The V segment lost 1 base and the J segment 8 bases; nucleotides outside the gene matches: 5. The CDR3 nucleotides read TGTGCTAGTGGTTTGGGGACTAGCGGGAGATTTGATGAGCAGTTCTTC. The encoded protein is CASGLGTSGRFDEQFF.

The chain recombines TRBV2 with TRBJ2-6; 8 nucleotides match TRBD2. Germline assignment: CDR1 SNHLY and CDR2 FYNNEI. J was trimmed by 6 bases and V by 6 bases; bases with no gene match: 16. The CDR3 has 18 amino acids. The CDR3 bases are TGTGCCAGCAGAGAGGTGCCGAGCGGGAGTCGAGTGGCCAACGTCCTGACTTTC. Its protein is CASREVPSGSRVANVLTF.

The V gene is TRBV5-1, the J gene TRBJ2-7, with a weak D call TRBD2 (6 bases). This CDR3 spans 16 amino acids. Germline CDR1 is SGHRS and CDR2 is YFSETQ. Trimming shortened V by 2 bases and J by 0 bases, and 15 bases separated the two germline ends. The CDR3 sequence is CASSFAGLPSSYEQYF. The CDR3 DNA is TGCGCCAGCAGCTTTGCCGGACTACCCAGCTCCTACGAGCAGTACTTC.

V usage is TRBV4-2 and J usage is TRBJ2-6, with D uncertain. CDR3 length: 15 residues. Deletions cut 0 bases from V and 2 bases from J, with 5 bases between. The germline CDR1 and CDR2 sequences are LGHNA and YNFKEQ. CDR3 nucleotides: TGTGCCAGCAGCCAAGATTTCACTGGGGCCAACGTCCTGACTTTC. Translated: CASSQDFTGANVLTF.

This clone was picked up one time. The chain combines TRBV9 with TRBJ2-5, with TRBD1 as a possible D gene (7 bases). V was pared by 1 base and J by 5 bases, with 12 bases between. This CDR3 has 14 amino acids. Per germline, CDR1 SGDLS and CDR2 YYNGEE. CDR3 in amino acids: CASSVRRGDETQYF. CDR3 DNA: TGTGCCAGCAGCGTACGCAGGGGGGATGAGACCCAGTACTTC. The full variable domain, in which reference TRBV9 and TRBJ2-5 provide the parts outside the CDR3, is DSGVTQTPKHLITATGQRVTLRCSPRSGDLSVYWYQQSLDQGLQFLIQYYNGEERAKGNILERFSAQQFPDLHSELNLSSLELGDSALYFCASSVRRGDETQYFGPGTRLLVL.

The rearrangement uses TRBV9 and TRBJ1-3; no clear D. V was clipped by 0 bases and J by 0 bases, with 7 bases between them. Per the germline V gene, CDR1 is SGDLS and CDR2 is YYNGEE. The CDR3 covers 15 residues. The DNA for the CDR3 is TGTGCCAGCAGCGTAGTCCCGTTCTCTGGAAACACCATATATTTT. This encodes CASSVVPFSGNTIYF.

DNA of the CDR3: TGCAGCGTTGCCCAGGGACAGGGGTCCTACGAGCAGTACTTC. Amino acids: CSVAQGQGSYEQYF. The chain is built from TRBV29-1 and TRBJ2-7; 10 nucleotides agree with TRBD1. CDR1 and CDR2 from the germline V gene are SQVTM and ANQGSEA. With 4 bases clipped from V and 1 base from J, the junction kept 4 bases outside the gene matches. This CDR3 spans 14 amino acids.